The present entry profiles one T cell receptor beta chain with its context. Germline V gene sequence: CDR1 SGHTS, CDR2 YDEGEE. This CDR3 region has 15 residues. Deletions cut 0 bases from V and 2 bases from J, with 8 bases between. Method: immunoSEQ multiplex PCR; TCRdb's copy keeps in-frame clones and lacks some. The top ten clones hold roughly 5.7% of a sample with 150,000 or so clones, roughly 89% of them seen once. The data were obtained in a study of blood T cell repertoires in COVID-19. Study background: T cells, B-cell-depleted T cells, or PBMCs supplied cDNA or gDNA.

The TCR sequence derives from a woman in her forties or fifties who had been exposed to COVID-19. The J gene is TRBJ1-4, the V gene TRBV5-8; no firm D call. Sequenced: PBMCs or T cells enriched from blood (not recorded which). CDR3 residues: CASSLGRATNEKLFF. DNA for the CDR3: TGTGCCAGCAGCTTGGGGCGGGCGACTAATGAAAAACTGTTTTTT.